This T cell receptor beta chain appears in the sequencing data of a study of blood T cell repertoires in COVID-19. About the research overall: In each case, the material was cDNA or gDNA derived from T cells, B-cell-depleted T cells, or PBMCs.

Measured with immunoSEQ multiplex PCR; TCRdb has only the in-frame clones, and not every one. The repertoire holds about 270,000 clones, with approximately 86% as singletons. The sequenced sample was peripheral blood. This TCR came from a man aged 40-49 years who had recovered from COVID-19.

This chain's CDR3 is CSVEGLAGGSISSYNEQFF. CDR3 coding DNA: TGCAGCGTTGAAGGACTAGCGGGAGGCAGTATAAGCTCCTACAATGAGCAGTTCTTC. The chain recombines TRBV29-1 with TRBJ2-1; 13 nucleotides match TRBD2. The trim removed 1 base at V and 0 bases at J, leaving 9 bases unmatched. The CDR3 totals 19 residues. Looked up from germline, CDR1 is SQVTM and CDR2 is ANQGSEA.